Reported below is one T cell receptor beta chain. Produced via immunoSEQ multiplex PCR; TCRdb's table is partial and in-frame only. The table has about 19,000 clones, roughly 80% seen once. This record belongs to a study of graft-versus-host responses after intestinal transplantation. This CDR3 is 13 amino acids long. The ends were cut back, 4 bases at V and 0 bases at J, with 3 bases in the middle. Germline V gives CDR1 MRHNA, CDR2 SNTAGT. The source of this sequence is a human patient who received an intestinal transplant, so some T cells may come from the graft donor. The specimen comprised PBMCs, sampled 14 days after transplant. This rearrangement joins TRBV6-4 to TRBJ2-2; D not certain. CDR3 amino acids: CASSGSNTGELFF. The DNA for the CDR3 is TGTGCCAGCAGTGGGTCGAACACCGGGGAGCTGTTTTTT.